This TCR beta chain was documented in a study of T cell responses to AZD1222 COVID-19 vaccine. Overall study results and limits: Clonal diversity was possibly underestimated, and white British individuals and females predominated among donors.

The germline V and J ends were trimmed by 2 bases and 0 bases, with 13 bases remaining between them. The CDR3 runs to 16 residues. Germline V gene lookup returns CDR1 SGHTA and CDR2 FQGTGA. Using immunoSEQ multiplex PCR, the repertoire was profiled, and TCRdb retains in-frame clones only, with some absent. The table has some 150,000 clones, 92% seen once. This clone occurred once. Its cognate antigen is unknown. The sequence was obtained from an adult in good health. The sample here was peripheral blood, taken on day 0 of AZD1222 vaccination. This chain links TRBV7-3 with TRBJ1-1, with D tentatively TRBD1 (5 bases). For the CDR3, the DNA is TGTGCCAGCAGCTTATCGGGCGGGGGTATGAACACTGAAGCTTTCTTT. As protein: CASSLSGGGMNTEAFF.